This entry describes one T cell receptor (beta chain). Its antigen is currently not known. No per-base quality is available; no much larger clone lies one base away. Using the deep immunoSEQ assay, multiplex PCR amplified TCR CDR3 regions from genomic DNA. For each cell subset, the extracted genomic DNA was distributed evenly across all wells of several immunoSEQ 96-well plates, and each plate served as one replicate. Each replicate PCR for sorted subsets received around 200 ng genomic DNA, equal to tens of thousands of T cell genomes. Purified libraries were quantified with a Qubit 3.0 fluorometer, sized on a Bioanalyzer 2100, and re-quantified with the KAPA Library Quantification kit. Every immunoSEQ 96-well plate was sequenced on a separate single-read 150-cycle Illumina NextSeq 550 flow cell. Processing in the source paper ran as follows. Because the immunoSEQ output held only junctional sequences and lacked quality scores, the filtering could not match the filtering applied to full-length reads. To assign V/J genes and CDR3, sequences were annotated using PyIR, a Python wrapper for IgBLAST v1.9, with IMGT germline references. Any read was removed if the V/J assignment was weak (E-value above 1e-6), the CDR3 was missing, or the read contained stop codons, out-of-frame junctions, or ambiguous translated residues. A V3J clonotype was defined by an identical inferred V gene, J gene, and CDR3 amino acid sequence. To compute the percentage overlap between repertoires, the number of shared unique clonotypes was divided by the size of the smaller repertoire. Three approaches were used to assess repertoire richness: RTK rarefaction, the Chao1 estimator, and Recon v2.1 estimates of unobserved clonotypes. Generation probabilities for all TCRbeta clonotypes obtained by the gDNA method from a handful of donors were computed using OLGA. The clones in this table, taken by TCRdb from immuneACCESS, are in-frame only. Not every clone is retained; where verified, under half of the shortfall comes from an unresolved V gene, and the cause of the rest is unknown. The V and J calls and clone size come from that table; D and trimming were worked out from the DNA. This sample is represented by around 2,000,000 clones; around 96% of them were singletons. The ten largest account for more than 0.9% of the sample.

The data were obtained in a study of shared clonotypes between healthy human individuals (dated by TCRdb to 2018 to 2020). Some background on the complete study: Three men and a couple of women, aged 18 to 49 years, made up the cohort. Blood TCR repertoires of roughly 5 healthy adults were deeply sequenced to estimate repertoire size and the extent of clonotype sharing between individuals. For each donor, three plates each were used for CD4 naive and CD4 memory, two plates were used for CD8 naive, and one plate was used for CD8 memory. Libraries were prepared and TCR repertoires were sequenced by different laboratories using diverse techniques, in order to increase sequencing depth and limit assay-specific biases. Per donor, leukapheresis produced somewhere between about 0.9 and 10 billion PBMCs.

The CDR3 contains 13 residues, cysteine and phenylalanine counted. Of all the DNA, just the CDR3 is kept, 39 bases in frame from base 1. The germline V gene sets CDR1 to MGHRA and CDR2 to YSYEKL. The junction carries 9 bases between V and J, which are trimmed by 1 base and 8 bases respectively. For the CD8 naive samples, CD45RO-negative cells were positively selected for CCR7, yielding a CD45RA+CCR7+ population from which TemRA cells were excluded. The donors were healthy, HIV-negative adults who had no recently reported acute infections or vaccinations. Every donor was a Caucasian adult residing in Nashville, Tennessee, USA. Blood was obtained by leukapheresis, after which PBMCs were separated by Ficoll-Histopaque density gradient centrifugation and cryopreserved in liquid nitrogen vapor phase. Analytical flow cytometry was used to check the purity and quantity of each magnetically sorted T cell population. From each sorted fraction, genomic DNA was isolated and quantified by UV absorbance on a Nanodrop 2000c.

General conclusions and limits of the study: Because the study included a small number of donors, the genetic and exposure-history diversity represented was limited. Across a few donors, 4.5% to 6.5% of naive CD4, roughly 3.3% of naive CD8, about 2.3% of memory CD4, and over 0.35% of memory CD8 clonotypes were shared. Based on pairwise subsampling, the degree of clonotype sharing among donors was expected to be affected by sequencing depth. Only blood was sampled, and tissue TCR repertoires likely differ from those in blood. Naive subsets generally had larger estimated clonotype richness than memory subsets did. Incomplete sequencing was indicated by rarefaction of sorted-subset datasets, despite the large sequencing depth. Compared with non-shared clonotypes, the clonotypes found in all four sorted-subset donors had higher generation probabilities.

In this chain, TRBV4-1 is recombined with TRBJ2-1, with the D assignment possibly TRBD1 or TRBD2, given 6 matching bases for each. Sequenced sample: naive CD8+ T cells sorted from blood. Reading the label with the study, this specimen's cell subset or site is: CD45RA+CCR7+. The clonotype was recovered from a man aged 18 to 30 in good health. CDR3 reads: CASSQVGGYEQFF. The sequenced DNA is TGCGCCAGCAGCCAAGTCGGGGGCTATGAGCAGTTCTTC.